This T cell receptor beta chain was obtained from a study of graft-versus-host responses after intestinal transplantation (dated by TCRdb to the early 2020s). Turning to the overall study: The transplants that recipients got were multivisceral, liver-intestinal, or isolated intestinal. Anti-thymocyte globulin induction was given to all recipients, followed by maintenance tacrolimus and steroids for two to four years. After intestinal transplantation, graft-versus-host and host-versus-graft alloreactive T cell clones were followed in the graft, circulation and bone marrow using bulk TCR-beta CDR3 sequencing. Alloreactive clones were identified by sequencing pre-transplant mixed lymphocyte reaction products and comparing them with unstimulated pre-transplant donor and recipient T cells. A cohort of 24 intestinal transplant recipients, including one retransplant, was enrolled, and 3 patients lacking pretransplant specimens were excluded. Donor T cell macrochimerism was defined as a peak of at least 4% donor T cells among recipient peripheral blood mononuclear cells. Instead of going to the commercial service, samples from a few later patients were sequenced in-house on an Illumina MiSeq and processed with MiXCR.

In light of the paper, this sample's time point label describes: cells obtained before transplantation from donor or recipient. CD3+CD4+ and CD3+CD8+ populations were FACS-sorted from unstimulated pre-transplant donor and recipient cells taken from spleen or lymph nodes. The full study reports these points: GvH clones turned up in recipient bone marrow, with some appearing earlier in ileal mucosa or blood, a pattern consistent with an intestinal mucosal origin. Conclusions were limited by the relatively low number and heterogeneity of intestinal transplant patients. Early after transplant, declines in HvG clones were associated with peak levels of circulating GvH clones. Patients with donor T cell macrochimerism had high GvH to HvG T cell clonal ratios in their allografts.

As regards this clone: No antigen is known for it. No much larger clone exists at a distance of one base, and base qualities are not known.

The library came from the immunoSEQ multiplex PCR assay. For most patients, genomic DNA was isolated using the Qiagen DNeasy Blood and Tissue Kit and was shipped frozen to Adaptive Biotechnologies for TCR sequencing. High-throughput TCR-beta CDR3 sequencing of genomic DNA from most patients was performed by Adaptive Biotechnologies. The original methods were these. TCR sequencing data were retrieved from Adaptive's ImmunoSEQ software for 18 patients, whereas a few other patients were processed with MiXCR and VDJtools. To correct CD4 versus CD8 sorting errors, sequences present in both subsets at a frequency ratio below 5:1 were removed. CDR3 nucleotide sequences shared between donor and recipient were removed because the origin of such sequences could not be assigned. At least 2-fold expansion over unstimulated cells and a minimum CFSE-low frequency of 0.002% (template counts) or 0.001% (read counts) were required for clones to be classified as alloreactive. A clone was considered mappable if detected in the sequenced pre-transplant spleen, lymph node, or MLR CFSE-low populations of the donor or recipient. The cumulative frequency of alloreactive clones was calculated as a percentage of all sequences, weighted by copy number. What TCRdb holds here is the immuneACCESS table cut down to in-frame rearrangements. Part of the clones is not present; checked against another copy, under half of the missing clones reflect an unresolved V gene, and the others are unexplained. The V and J calls and the clone size are those of that table, but D and trimming were determined from the DNA. The sample includes roughly 34,000 clones, with approximately 93% observed a single time. Over 0.2% of the sample is held by the ten biggest clonotypes.

The germline V end is reduced by 6 bases and the J end by 10 bases; junction bases left unmatched: 15. In the germline V gene, CDR1 corresponds to MNHEY and CDR2 to SVGAGI. Spanning cysteine to phenylalanine, the CDR3 consists of 15 amino acids. CDR3 DNA only is kept here, 45 bases in frame from base 1. The specimen comprised unstimulated CD4+ T cells sorted from spleen or lymph node cells, sampled before transplant. The source is a human donor who was the organ donor for an intestinal transplant. The chain is made from TRBV6-5 and TRBJ2-1, and 7 junction bases match TRBD2. The bases are TGTGCCAGCAGCCAGATTGGGGGGGTCGTAGAGGAGCAGTTCTTC. Translation gives CASSQIGGVVEEQFF.